The present T cell receptor beta chain was sequenced within a study of cytomegalovirus exposure and HLA in healthy donors (dated by TCRdb to the late 2010s). In the study overall: An earlier analysis of roughly 570 of the donors reported about 260 Gb of sequence data and 95 million to 140 million unique TCR beta sequences obtained from roughly 170 million T cells. Besides the first cohort of hundreds of subjects, a separate validation cohort made up of around 120 different subjects was used. The later analysis used no new phenotypic data to find candidate immune exposures, relying instead on TCR beta sequences and their occurrence across donors. Both class I and class II loci were covered by HLA typing, at four-digit resolution. Using immunosequencing, the study profiled T cell repertoires from 500 to 800 subjects and related those repertoires to cytomegalovirus serostatus. An early release that covered fewer than 750 HLA-typed donors contained approximately 300 gigabases of sequencing data and 75 million to 100 million unique TCR sequences. The study aimed to test whether cataloging public T cell receptors could reveal signatures of past pathogen exposure. To study patterns of TCR occurrence, a later analysis re-analyzed previously published TCR beta repertoires from 650 to 750 donors and added high-resolution HLA genotyping. Typing coverage differed by locus: A, B, C, DRB1 and DQB1 were typed in roughly 629-640 donors, DQA1 in 522, DPA1 in 600 to 610, and DPB1 in approximately 450. To decide whether each TCR beta V gene segment behaved as functional or pseudogenic, an earlier analysis of some 600 of the donors relied on high-throughput TCR beta sequencing. Across 398 genotyped donors of the cohort, an average of about 240,000 unique TCR beta nucleotide sequences per donor were sequenced, and 15% to 20% of those sequences were non-productive. A few DR-DQ haplotypes were treated as single units for association and clustering because of strong linkage in the cohort. Genome-wide SNP genotypes for about 65% of the roughly 670 donors were used in a later genetic analysis, which treated that subset as a discovery cohort. To predict cytomegalovirus infection status, the study combined high-throughput TCR immunosequencing, statistical association of individual TCRs with disease status, and machine learning. The genetic ancestry cluster associated with self-reported Caucasian donors included around 76% of the roughly 400 genotyped donors. Alongside the repertoire data, information on donor age, sex, ethnicity and CMV serostatus was compiled. All discovery cohort repertoires had been generated on a single sequencing platform.

The method behind the library was the immunoSEQ multiplex PCR assay. For the multiplex PCR, a mixture combining 60 forward primers for TCR Vbeta segments and 13 reverse primers for TCR Jbeta segments was used. The CDR3 region of rearranged TCR beta genes was amplified from genomic DNA with a multiplex PCR assay. The amplified TCR beta libraries were sequenced on the Illumina HiSeq System as 87-base-pair reads. The authors' pipeline ran thus. Across the 500 to 850 repertoires, a later analysis counted tens of millions of unique TCR beta chains, roughly 11 million of which were shared by at least two donors. Raw reads were error-corrected and collapsed into unique sequences with a nearest-neighbor algorithm that merged closely related sequences to remove PCR and sequencing errors. CDR3 sequences were aligned to IMGT reference sequences to assign V, D and J gene segments. For a sequence to be retained, a match of at least six nucleotides was required to both a V gene segment and a J gene segment. A rearrangement was called productive if the CDR3 had no stop codons and remained in frame with V and J, and every other rearrangement was called non-productive. CDR3 was defined by IMGT convention, running from the second conserved V-encoded cysteine to the conserved J-encoded phenylalanine. The earlier analysis of about 560 of the donors excluded any sequence lacking an unambiguous match to a single V gene segment. An earlier analysis of almost 600 of the donors classified V segments as functional when productive rearrangements were above 56.7% and as segregating when the standard deviation between donors was above 5%. A statistical classification framework was built for diagnosing cytomegalovirus status from the catalog of TCR beta chain sequences. V and J gene assignment, in a later analysis, came from comparing TCR nucleotide sequences with IMGT/GENE-DB human TR gene sequences. Using the TCRdist pipeline, a later analysis assigned CDR3 sequences along with most-parsimonious VDJ recombination scenarios. A later analysis defined each TCR beta chain by its CDR3 amino acid sequence plus V-gene family, and excluded reads lacking a unique V-gene family. As a way to deal with suspected cross-contamination and a sequencing artifact, a later analysis dropped 592 nucleotide sequences that were highly shared and had low generation probability. A later analysis calculated a clonal expansion index for each public chain from normalized within-repertoire ranks of inferred template counts. In a later analysis, generation probabilities were computed with a VDJ recombination model fitted to out-of-frame rearrangements, and the resulting probabilities were checked against IGoR. A later analysis scored TCR-TCR, TCR-HLA and TCR-CMV co-occurrence with hypergeometric tests, applying a repertoire-size bias correction to TCR pairs. False discovery rates were estimated in a later analysis by permuting HLA or CMV assignments 20 times. In a later analysis, co-occurring TCRs were grouped using DBSCAN, with TCRdist sequence similarity added in when clustering inside HLA-allele-positive subsets. Co-occurrence clustering excluded repertoires with fewer than 30,000 or more than 120,000 public chains, plus five with anomalous nucleotide sharing. In its TCRdb copy, this immuneACCESS table keeps in-frame sequences only and misses some clones. Where compared with another copy, unresolved V genes explain less than half of these, and the others have no known cause. V, J and clone size reflect that table, while D and trimming were determined from the DNA. The sample table holds 150,000 to 200,000 clones, of which around 86% were seen once. Of the sample, about 0.98% falls within the top ten clones.

The germline V gene specifies MGHRA as CDR1 and YSYEKL as CDR2. The CDR3 has 12 amino acids, counting the end cysteine and phenylalanine. Only the CDR3 portion is preserved as DNA: 36 bases, with reading frame beginning at the first base. The V end loses 1 base and the J end loses 17 bases, and a stretch of 12 bases separates them. Paper-wide results and their limitations: Some IMGT-functional V segments, including TRBV6-2 and TRBV6-3, could not be told apart with the 87-base-pair reads, so those segments were excluded. Compared with the 666-donor mean, donors in an Asian-associated ancestry cluster had fewer N-insertions in productive TCRs, according to a later genetic analysis. Correlated functional status among segregating V segments might reflect linkage disequilibrium, but an unknown experimental factor could not be ruled out. The cohort was sequenced for TCR beta chains only, and without alpha or paired-chain data the features that could be detected were limited. A further reported finding was that TCR beta sequences accurately predicted the HLA-A and HLA-B alleles for most subjects in the first cohort. The presence/absence analyses assumed that sequencing depth was roughly uniform across donors, and that assumption may not be true. A later analysis reported that several top co-occurrence clusters appeared linked to parvovirus B19, influenza, CMV and Epstein-Barr virus. In a later analysis, the rate of TCR association differed among HLA loci, with DRB1 alleles having the most associated TCRs and HLA-C alleles having the fewest. In vitro tests confirmed that a few of the cytomegalovirus-associated TCR beta chains recognize cytomegalovirus antigens. Across donors, most TCR sequences were observed very rarely, whereas some public TCRs were present in many individuals. The classifier was reported to diagnose cytomegalovirus status with high specificity and sensitivity in both the original and validation cohorts. It was suggested by the authors that the approach could potentially be generalized to other disease states and immunological phenotypes. When HLA alleles, especially DR and DQ, strongly co-occurred, TCR associations were difficult to assign to individual alleles. In an earlier analysis of about 600 of the donors, most TCR beta V segments appeared in productive rearrangements about 87% or about 30% of the time, broadly matching IMGT annotations. HLA typing was unavailable for some donors at each locus, so association tests used only the typed subset. A later analysis associated 16,951 TCR beta sequences with specific HLA alleles at a false discovery rate of 0.05. In a later analysis, HLA-associated TCR beta chains were found to be more clonally expanded and to have lower generation probabilities than equally common non-associated chains. A later analysis found that most CMV-associated TCR beta chains appeared HLA-restricted, with HLA associations seemingly driven largely by CMV exposure. The only immune exposure information available for the cohort was CMV serostatus. Because counts were too low, more than 15 rarely observed V segments, including chromosome 9 orphons, were left out of the earlier analysis of 500 to 750 of the donors. The sequencing pipeline was judged likely to have produced a cluster of highly shared sequence variants as a technical artifact. V-gene and J-gene trimming of TCR beta chains was associated with a missense DCLRE1C variant in a later genetic analysis, and the association was replicated in an independent cohort. A total of 150 to 200 TCR beta chains were listed by the study as associated with cytomegalovirus.

In regard to this clone: This receptor's antigen is unknown. Base quality data are lacking; no much larger clone is found one base away.

The cohort was made up of about 670 healthy bone marrow donors. All cohort members were sampled while nominally healthy, although unrecorded immune exposures were likely present. The donor tested CMV seropositive, placing the donor among the 289 seropositive members of the cohort. Each donor provided a peripheral blood sample, and peripheral blood mononuclear cells were used for TCR beta sequencing. Genomic DNA extraction from the blood cell samples was performed with the Qiagen DNeasy Blood Extraction Kit. The chain couples TRBV4-1 to TRBJ1-6; 6 matching bases give a weak D call of TRBD1. Sequences were obtained from PBMCs. This receptor was taken from a girl aged 2 to 10 in good health and CMV-seropositive. This receptor carries the CDR3 CASSQAGARIHF. The nucleotides are TGCGCCAGCAGCCAAGCAGGGGCTAGGATCCACTTT.